This TCR beta chain was sequenced in a study of post-analysis software for immune sequencing data. Whole-study context: Both relapsing-remitting and secondary progressive multiple sclerosis featured among the disease courses, as did progressive-relapsing multiple sclerosis. General study results and limits: There were about five TRBV segments more frequent in patients than controls, and TRBV5-6, TRBV5-1 and TRBV20-1 were among them. F measure grouped same-batch samples tightly together.

Details on this clonotype: The antigen is undetermined.

Germline values: CDR1 SGHTA, CDR2 FQGNSA. The CDR3 sequence is 18 residues long. Included in the TCR beta cDNA libraries were unique molecular identifiers. The authors obtained roughly 0.5 million cDNA molecules from approximately 1 to 10 million T cells. Using its own MiXCR run on the PCR reads, TCRdb lists one record per CDR3 protein. Seen here are hundreds of thousands of distinct CDR3 sequences, approximately 53% observed once, and the top ten hold 4.6%. The sequence was collected from a girl aged 5 to 17 with multiple sclerosis. The V call is TRBV7-2, the J call TRBJ2-7, with 10 bases that match TRBD1. The end of the DNA aligns better with TRBJ2-5, so the J call may be wrong. The sequencing sample was made of blood. CDR3 residues: CASSLGRDRGLIRETQYF. Written as DNA, the CDR3 is TGTGCCAGCAGCTTAGGTCGGGACAGGGGTCTCATAAGAGAGACCCAGTACTTC.